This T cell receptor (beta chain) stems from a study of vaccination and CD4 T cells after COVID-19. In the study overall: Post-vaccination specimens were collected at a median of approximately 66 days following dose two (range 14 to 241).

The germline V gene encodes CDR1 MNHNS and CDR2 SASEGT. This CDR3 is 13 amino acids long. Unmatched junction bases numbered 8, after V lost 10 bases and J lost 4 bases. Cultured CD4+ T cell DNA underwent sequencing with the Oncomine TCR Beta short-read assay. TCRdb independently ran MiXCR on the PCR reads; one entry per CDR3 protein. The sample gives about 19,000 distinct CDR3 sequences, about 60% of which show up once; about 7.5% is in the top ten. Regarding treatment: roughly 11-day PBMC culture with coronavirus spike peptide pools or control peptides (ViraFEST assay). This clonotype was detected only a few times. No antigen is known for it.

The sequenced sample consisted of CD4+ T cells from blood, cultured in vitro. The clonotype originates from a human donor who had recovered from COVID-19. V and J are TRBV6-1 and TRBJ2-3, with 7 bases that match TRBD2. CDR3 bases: TGTGCCACTGGGGGGGTGGTGGCAGATACGCAGTATTTT. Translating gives CATGGVVADTQYF.